Here is one T cell receptor beta chain with its context. This entry is derived from a study of technical replicates of blood from a handful of donors. V was trimmed by 5 bases and J by 1 base, leaving 9 bases between them. This CDR3 spans 14 amino acids. Germline CDR1 SGHVS, CDR2 FQNEAQ. The data were produced by immunoSEQ multiplex PCR, yet TCRdb's version contains in-frame clones alone and is incomplete. Found here are tens of thousands of clones, approximately 90% of them singletons; the top ten hold 0.27%. The source of this sequence is a human donor in good health. The sequenced sample consisted of T cells isolated from PBMCs. The chain links TRBV7-8 to TRBJ1-3; D may be TRBD1 (5 bases). CDR3: CASSRRGSGNTIYF. The CDR3 bases are TGTGCCAGCAGCCGGCGGGGGTCTGGAAACACCATATATTTT.